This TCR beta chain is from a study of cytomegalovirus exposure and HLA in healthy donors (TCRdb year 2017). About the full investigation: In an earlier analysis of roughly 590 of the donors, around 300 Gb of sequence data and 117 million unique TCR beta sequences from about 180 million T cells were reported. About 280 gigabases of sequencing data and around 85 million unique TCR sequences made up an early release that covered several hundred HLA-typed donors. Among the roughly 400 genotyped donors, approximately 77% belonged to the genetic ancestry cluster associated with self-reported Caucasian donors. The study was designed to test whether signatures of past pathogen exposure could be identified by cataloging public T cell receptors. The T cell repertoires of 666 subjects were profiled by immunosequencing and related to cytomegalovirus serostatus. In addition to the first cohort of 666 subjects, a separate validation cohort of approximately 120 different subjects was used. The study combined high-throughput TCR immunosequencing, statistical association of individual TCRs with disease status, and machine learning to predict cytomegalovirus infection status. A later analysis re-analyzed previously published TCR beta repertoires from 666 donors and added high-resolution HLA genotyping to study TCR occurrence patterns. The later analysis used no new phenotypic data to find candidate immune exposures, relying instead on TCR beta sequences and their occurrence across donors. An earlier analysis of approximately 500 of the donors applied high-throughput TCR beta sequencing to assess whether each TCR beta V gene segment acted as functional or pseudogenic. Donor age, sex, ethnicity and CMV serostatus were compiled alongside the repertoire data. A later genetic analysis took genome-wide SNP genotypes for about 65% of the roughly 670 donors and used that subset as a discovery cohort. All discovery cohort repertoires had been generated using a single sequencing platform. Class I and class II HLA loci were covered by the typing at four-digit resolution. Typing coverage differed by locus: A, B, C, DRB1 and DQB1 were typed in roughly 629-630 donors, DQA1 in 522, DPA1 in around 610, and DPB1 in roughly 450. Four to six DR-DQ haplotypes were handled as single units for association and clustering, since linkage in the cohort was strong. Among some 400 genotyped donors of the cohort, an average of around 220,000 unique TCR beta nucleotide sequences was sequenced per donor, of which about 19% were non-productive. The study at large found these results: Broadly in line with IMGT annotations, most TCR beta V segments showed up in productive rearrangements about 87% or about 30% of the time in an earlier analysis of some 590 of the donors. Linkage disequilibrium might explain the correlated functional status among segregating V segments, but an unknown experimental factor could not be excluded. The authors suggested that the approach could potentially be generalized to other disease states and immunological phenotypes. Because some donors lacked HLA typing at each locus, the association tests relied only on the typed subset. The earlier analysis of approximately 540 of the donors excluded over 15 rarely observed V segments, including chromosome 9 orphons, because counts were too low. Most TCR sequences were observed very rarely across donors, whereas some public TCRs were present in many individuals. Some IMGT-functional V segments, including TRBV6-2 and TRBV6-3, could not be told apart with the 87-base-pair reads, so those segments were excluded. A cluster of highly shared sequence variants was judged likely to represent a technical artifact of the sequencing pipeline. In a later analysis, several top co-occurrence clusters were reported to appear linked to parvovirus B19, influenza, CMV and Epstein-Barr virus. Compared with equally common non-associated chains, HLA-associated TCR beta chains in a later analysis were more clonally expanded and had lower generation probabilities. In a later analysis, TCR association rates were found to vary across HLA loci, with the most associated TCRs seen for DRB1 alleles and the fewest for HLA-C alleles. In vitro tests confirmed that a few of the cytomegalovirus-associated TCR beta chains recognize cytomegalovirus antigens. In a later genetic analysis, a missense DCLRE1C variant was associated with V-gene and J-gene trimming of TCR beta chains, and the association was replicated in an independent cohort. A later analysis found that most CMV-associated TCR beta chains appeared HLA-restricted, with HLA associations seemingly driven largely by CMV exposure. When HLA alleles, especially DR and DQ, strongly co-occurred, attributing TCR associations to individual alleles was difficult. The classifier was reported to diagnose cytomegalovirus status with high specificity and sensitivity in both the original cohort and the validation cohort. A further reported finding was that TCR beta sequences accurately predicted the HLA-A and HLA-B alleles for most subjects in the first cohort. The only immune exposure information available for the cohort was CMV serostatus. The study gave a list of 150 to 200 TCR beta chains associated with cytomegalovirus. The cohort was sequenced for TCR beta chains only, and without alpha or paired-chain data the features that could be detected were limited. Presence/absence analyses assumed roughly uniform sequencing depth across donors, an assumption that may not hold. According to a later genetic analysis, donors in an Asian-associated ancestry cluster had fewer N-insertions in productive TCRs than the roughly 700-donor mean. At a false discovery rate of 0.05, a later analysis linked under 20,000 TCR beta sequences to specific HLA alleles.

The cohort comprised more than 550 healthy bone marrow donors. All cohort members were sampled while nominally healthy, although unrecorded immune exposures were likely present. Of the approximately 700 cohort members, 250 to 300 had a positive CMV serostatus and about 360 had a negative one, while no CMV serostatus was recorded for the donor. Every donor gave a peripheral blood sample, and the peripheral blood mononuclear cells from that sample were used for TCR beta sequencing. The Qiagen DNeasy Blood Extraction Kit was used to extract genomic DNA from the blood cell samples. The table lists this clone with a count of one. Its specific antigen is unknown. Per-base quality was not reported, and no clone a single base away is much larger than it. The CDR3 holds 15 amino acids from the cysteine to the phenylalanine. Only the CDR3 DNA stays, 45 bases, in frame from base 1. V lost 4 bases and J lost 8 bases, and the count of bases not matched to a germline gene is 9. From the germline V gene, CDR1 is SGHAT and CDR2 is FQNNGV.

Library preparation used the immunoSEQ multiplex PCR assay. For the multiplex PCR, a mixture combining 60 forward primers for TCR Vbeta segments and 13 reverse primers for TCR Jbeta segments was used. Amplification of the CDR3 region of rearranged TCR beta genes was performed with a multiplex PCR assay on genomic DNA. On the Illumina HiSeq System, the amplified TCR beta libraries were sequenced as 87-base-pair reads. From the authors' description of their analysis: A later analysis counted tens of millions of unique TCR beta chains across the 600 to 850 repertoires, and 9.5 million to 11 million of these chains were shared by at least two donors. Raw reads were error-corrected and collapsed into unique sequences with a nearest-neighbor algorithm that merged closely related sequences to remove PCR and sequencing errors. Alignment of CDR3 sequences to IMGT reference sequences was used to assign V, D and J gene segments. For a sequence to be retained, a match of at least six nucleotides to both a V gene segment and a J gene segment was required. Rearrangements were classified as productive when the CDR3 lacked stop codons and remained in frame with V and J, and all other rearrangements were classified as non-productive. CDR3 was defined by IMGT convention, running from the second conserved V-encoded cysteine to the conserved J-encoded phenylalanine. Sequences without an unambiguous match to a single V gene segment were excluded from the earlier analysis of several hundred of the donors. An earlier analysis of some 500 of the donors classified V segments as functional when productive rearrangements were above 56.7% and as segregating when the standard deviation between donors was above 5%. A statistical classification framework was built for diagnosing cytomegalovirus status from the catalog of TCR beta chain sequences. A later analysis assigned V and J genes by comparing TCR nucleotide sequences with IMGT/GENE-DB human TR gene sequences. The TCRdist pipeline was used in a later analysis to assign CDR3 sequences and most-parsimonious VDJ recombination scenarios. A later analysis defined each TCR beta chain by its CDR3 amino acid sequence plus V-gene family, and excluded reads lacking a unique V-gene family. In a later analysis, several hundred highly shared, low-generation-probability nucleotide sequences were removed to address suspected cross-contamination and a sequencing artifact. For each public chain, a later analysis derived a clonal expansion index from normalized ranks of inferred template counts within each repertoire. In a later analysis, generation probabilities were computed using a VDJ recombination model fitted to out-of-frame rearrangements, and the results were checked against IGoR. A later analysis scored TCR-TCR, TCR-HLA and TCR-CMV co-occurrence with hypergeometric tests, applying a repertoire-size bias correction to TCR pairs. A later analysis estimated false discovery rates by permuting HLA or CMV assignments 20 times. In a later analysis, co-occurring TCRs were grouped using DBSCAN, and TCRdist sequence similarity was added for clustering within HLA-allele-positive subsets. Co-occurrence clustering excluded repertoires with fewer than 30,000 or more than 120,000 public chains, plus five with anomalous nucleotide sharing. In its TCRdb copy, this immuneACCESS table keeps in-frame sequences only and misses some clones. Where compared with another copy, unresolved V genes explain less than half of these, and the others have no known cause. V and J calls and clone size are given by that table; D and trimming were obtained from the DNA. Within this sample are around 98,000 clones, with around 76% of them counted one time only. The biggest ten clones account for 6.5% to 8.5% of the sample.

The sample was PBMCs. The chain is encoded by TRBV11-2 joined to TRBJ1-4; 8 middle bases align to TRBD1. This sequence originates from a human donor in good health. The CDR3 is CASSSGTGGGEKLFF. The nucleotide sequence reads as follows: TGTGCCAGCAGCTCAGGAACAGGGGGTGGCGAAAAACTGTTTTTT.